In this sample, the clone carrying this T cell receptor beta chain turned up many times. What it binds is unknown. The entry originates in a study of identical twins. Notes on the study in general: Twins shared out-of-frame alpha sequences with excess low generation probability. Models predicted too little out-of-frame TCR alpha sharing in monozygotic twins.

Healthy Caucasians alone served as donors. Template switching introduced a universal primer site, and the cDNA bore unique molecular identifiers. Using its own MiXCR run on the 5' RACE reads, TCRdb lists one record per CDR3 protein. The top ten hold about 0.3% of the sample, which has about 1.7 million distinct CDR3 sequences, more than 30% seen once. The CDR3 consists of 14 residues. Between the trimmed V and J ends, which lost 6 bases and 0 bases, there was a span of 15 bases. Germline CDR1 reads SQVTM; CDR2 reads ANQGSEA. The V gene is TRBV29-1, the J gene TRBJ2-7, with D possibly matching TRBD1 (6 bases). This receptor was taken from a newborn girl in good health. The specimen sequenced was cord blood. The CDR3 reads CSVGDTKSSYEQYF. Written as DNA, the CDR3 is TGCAGCGTAGGGGACACAAAGAGCTCCTACGAGCAGTACTTC.